These T cell receptor beta chains were read from a single sample in a study of shared clonotypes between healthy human individuals. Some clones are missing from TCRdb's copy, which holds only in-frame ones; the method was immunoSEQ multiplex PCR. Of roughly 2.4 million clones in the sample, under 97% were seen once. The sequenced sample was naive CD4+ T cells sorted from blood. These receptors were collected from a man younger than 35 in good health. The CDR3 runs from the conserved cysteine through the conserved F or W. The D gene is left open where the match is weak. Rows may omit the clone size; those that give it use once, few, many or a size class.

v_call	d_call	clone_size	j_call	cdr3_aa	cdr3_nt
TRBV27	-	-	TRBJ2-1	CASAFNRAYNEQFF	TGTGCCAGCGCCTTTAACCGGGCCTACAATGAGCAGTTCTTC
TRBV6-6	TRBD1	-	TRBJ2-7	CASSAGGSYEQYF	TGTGCCAGCAGTGCAGGGGGCTCATACGAGCAGTACTTC
TRBV5-1	-	-	TRBJ1-1	CASSPQGRAGGNTEAFF	TGCGCCAGCAGCCCACAGGGTAGGGCCGGAGGGAACACTGAAGCTTTCTTT
TRBV13	TRBD1	-	TRBJ1-2	CASSSEPGTGENYGYTF	TGTGCCAGCAGCTCGGAACCGGGGACAGGTGAGAACTATGGCTACACCTTC
TRBV14	-	-	TRBJ1-2	CASSQDRGRAYGYTF	TGTGCCAGCAGCCAAGATCGGGGCAGGGCTTATGGCTACACCTTC
TRBV19	TRBD1	-	TRBJ1-5	CASSIQLTGGNQPQHF	TGTGCCAGTAGTATCCAATTAACAGGGGGCAATCAGCCCCAGCATTTT
TRBV30	-	-	TRBJ1-6	CAWSKGRLDYNSPLHF	TGTGCCTGGAGTAAGGGGCGACTAGACTATAATTCACCCCTCCACTTT
TRBV5-1	-	-	TRBJ1-1	CASSLQEANTEAFF	TGCGCCAGCAGCTTACAGGAAGCAAACACTGAAGCTTTCTTT
TRBV10-2	-	-	TRBJ2-7	CASRRGVTTGFYEQYF	TGCGCCAGCAGAAGGGGTGTGACGACAGGCTTCTACGAGCAGTACTTC
TRBV27	-	-	TRBJ2-2	CASSLFGQNTGELFF	TGTGCCAGCAGTCTCTTCGGGCAGAACACCGGGGAGCTGTTTTTT
TRBV28	TRBD1	-	TRBJ1-4	CASSLPGQGNEKLFF	TGTGCCAGCAGTCTCCCGGGACAGGGAAATGAAAAACTGTTTTTT
TRBV10-3	-	-	TRBJ2-2	CAISSDGLNTGELFF	TGTGCCATCAGTTCGGACGGTTTAAACACCGGGGAGCTGTTTTTT
TRBV7-9	-	-	TRBJ2-4	CASSLAGGTIQYF	TGTGCCAGCAGCTTAGCTGGGGGGACCATTCAGTACTTC
TRBV7-3	-	-	TRBJ2-7	CASSSSGGYEQYF	TGTGCCAGCAGCTCAAGCGGAGGATACGAGCAGTACTTC
TRBV10-2	-	once	TRBJ1-5	CASRRTDNQPQHF	TGCGCCAGCAGAAGGACAGACAATCAGCCCCAGCATTTT
TRBV5-4	TRBD2	-	TRBJ2-2	CASSSGEGISAGELFF	TGTGCCAGCAGCTCCGGGGAGGGGATTTCGGCCGGGGAGCTGTTTTTT
TRBV7-2	-	-	TRBJ1-5	CASSRGGYGNQPQHF	TGTGCCAGCAGCCGTGGAGGCTACGGAAATCAGCCCCAGCATTTT
TRBV30	-	-	TRBJ2-2	CATEKRTNTGELFF	TGTGCCACCGAAAAAAGGACGAACACCGGGGAGCTGTTTTTT
TRBV2	-	-	TRBJ2-1	CASSRRGRSHEQFF	TGTGCCAGCAGTAGGCGGGGACGGAGTCATGAGCAGTTCTTC
TRBV7-2	-	-	TRBJ2-7	CASSAQGASYEQYF	TGTGCCAGCAGCGCTCAAGGGGCCTCCTACGAGCAGTACTTC
TRBV4-3	-	once	TRBJ2-3	CASSQDPGRYTDTQYF	TGCGCCAGCAGCCAAGATCCAGGCAGGTACACAGATACGCAGTATTTT
TRBV7-3	TRBD2	-	TRBJ2-2	CASSELAGANTGELFF	TGTGCCAGCAGCGAGCTGGCGGGGGCGAACACCGGGGAGCTGTTTTTT
TRBV5-1	-	-	TRBJ2-3	CASSLLVGLRTDTQYF	TGCGCCAGCAGCTTGTTGGTGGGACTCCGCACAGATACGCAGTATTTT
TRBV6-1	-	once	TRBJ1-2	CASISSGDYYGYTF	TGTGCCAGCATTTCTTCAGGCGACTACTATGGCTACACCTTC
TRBV6-1	-	-	TRBJ2-7	CASRDWGDWYEQYF	TGTGCCAGCAGAGATTGGGGGGACTGGTACGAGCAGTACTTC
TRBV7-6	-	-	TRBJ2-5	CASSLGKETQYF	TGTGCCAGCAGCTTGGGCAAGGAGACCCAGTACTTC
TRBV6-5	TRBD1	-	TRBJ2-7	CASSFLDRAREQYF	TGTGCCAGCAGTTTCCTCGACAGGGCGCGAGAGCAGTACTTC
TRBV5-6	TRBD2	-	TRBJ2-3	CASSRGTRAATDTQYF	TGTGCCAGCAGCCGTGGGACTAGAGCTGCCACAGATACGCAGTATTTT
TRBV2	-	-	TRBJ2-5	CASRGDLGGETQYF	TGTGCCAGCAGAGGGGACCTCGGAGGGGAGACCCAGTACTTC
TRBV9	-	-	TRBJ2-5	CASSATSVLGETQYF	TGTGCCAGCAGCGCTACATCCGTCTTGGGAGAGACCCAGTACTTC
TRBV9	-	-	TRBJ2-1	CASSVAGNNEQFF	TGTGCCAGCAGCGTAGCTGGGAACAATGAGCAGTTCTTC
TRBV10-1	-	-	TRBJ1-3	CASSESGSGNTIYF	TGCGCCAGCAGTGAGTCGGGTTCTGGAAACACCATATATTTT
TRBV27	TRBD2	-	TRBJ2-1	CASTSLLAGYRDNEQFF	TGTGCCAGCACCTCTCTGCTAGCGGGTTATCGAGACAATGAGCAGTTCTTC
TRBV7-2	TRBD2	-	TRBJ2-7	CASSLSGDSYEQYF	TGTGCCAGCAGCTTAAGCGGGGACTCCTACGAGCAGTACTTC
TRBV7-9	-	-	TRBJ1-5	CASSLAGYNQPQHF	TGTGCCAGCAGCTTAGCAGGATACAATCAGCCCCAGCATTTT
TRBV10-3	-	once	TRBJ1-1	CAISGHLGTEAFF	TGTGCCATCAGTGGACACCTGGGAACTGAAGCTTTCTTT
TRBV5-1	TRBD1	few	TRBJ1-3	CASSPTGTATGNTIYF	TGCGCCAGCAGCCCAACCGGGACAGCCACTGGAAACACCATATATTTT
TRBV7-3	-	-	TRBJ2-2	CASSRDYTGELFF	TGTGCCAGCAGCAGAGATTACACCGGGGAGCTGTTTTTT
TRBV5-4	-	-	TRBJ2-6	CASSLAGAGSGANVLTF	TGTGCCAGCAGCTTGGCTGGCGCCGGCTCTGGGGCCAACGTCCTGACTTTC
TRBV28	-	-	TRBJ1-5	CASSSGDFYQPQHF	TGTGCCAGCAGCTCAGGGGACTTTTATCAGCCCCAGCATTTT
TRBV2	TRBD2	-	TRBJ2-6	CASRPGLARPGANVLTF	TGTGCCAGCAGACCCGGACTAGCAAGACCGGGGGCCAACGTCCTGACTTTC
TRBV10-3	-	-	TRBJ1-2	CAISLSGVNYGYTF	TGTGCCATCAGCCTGTCAGGGGTTAACTATGGCTACACCTTC
TRBV5-4	TRBD2	-	TRBJ2-7	CASSSLAGGAQYF	TGTGCCAGCAGCTCCTTAGCGGGGGGGGCGCAGTACTTC
TRBV20-1	-	-	TRBJ2-3	CSAARTDTQYF	TGCAGTGCCGCGCGCACAGATACGCAGTATTTT
TRBV7-2	-	-	TRBJ2-3	CASRSSTGRSTDTQYF	TGTGCCAGCAGGTCCTCTACAGGGCGTAGCACAGATACGCAGTATTTT
TRBV2	-	-	TRBJ1-5	CASRQSNQPQHF	TGTGCCAGCAGACAGAGCAATCAGCCCCAGCATTTT
TRBV2	-	-	TRBJ1-2	CASSEAGGFAGYTF	TGTGCCAGCAGTGAAGCGGGGGGTTTCGCCGGCTACACCTTC
TRBV6-5	-	-	TRBJ1-1	CASSSSGWVNTEAFF	TGTGCCAGCAGTTCCAGCGGGTGGGTGAACACTGAAGCTTTCTTT
TRBV5-6	TRBD1	-	TRBJ2-5	CASSPRTGGRETQYF	TGTGCCAGCAGCCCTCGGACAGGGGGGCGGGAGACCCAGTACTTC
TRBV7-9	TRBD2	-	TRBJ2-1	CASSATSGGKPNEQFF	TGTGCCAGCAGCGCGACTAGCGGGGGAAAACCCAATGAGCAGTTCTTC
TRBV5-1	-	-	TRBJ2-5	CASSLSGTTQETQYF	TGCGCCAGCAGCTTGAGTGGGACAACTCAAGAGACCCAGTACTTC
TRBV5-1	-	-	TRBJ2-1	CASIPTAGGPDEQFF	TGCGCCAGCATCCCCACAGCAGGGGGGCCGGATGAGCAGTTCTTC
TRBV14	TRBD1	-	TRBJ2-7	CASSQGQGVDRSYEQYF	TGTGCCAGCAGCCAAGGACAGGGAGTGGACAGGTCCTACGAGCAGTACTTC